The TCR beta chain under discussion was sequenced for a study of cytomegalovirus exposure and HLA in healthy donors (TCRdb year 2017). Looking at the study overall: An earlier analysis of approximately 600 of the donors reported roughly 270 Gb of sequence data and 117 million unique TCR beta sequences from about 200 million T cells. An early release covering over 500 HLA-typed donors comprised 250 to 350 gigabases of sequencing data and some 79 million unique TCR sequences. Among the 398 genotyped donors, around 81% belonged to the genetic ancestry cluster associated with self-reported Caucasian donors. The study was designed to test whether signatures of past pathogen exposure could be identified by cataloging public T cell receptors. The T cell repertoires of 670 or so subjects were profiled by immunosequencing and related to cytomegalovirus serostatus. A separate validation cohort of 100 to 150 different subjects was used in addition to the approximately 700-subject first cohort. High-throughput TCR immunosequencing, statistical association of individual TCRs with disease status, and machine learning were combined to predict cytomegalovirus infection status. A later analysis re-examined previously published TCR beta repertoires from around 670 donors and added high-resolution HLA genotyping to investigate patterns of TCR occurrence. The later analysis used no new phenotypic data to find candidate immune exposures, relying instead on TCR beta sequences and their occurrence across donors. An earlier analysis of around 640 of the donors used high-throughput TCR beta sequencing to judge whether each TCR beta V gene segment behaved as functional or pseudogenic. Donor age, sex, ethnicity and CMV serostatus were collected together with the repertoire data. A later genetic analysis took genome-wide SNP genotypes for about three fifths of the roughly 670 donors and used that subset as a discovery cohort. All discovery cohort repertoires had been generated on a single sequencing platform. HLA typing covered class I and class II loci at four-digit resolution. The number of typed donors differed by locus: roughly 629-640 for A, B, C, DRB1 and DQB1; approximately 520 for DQA1; 606 for DPA1; and roughly 490 for DPB1. Several DR-DQ haplotypes were handled as single units for association and clustering because linkage in the cohort was strong. On average, roughly 240,000 unique TCR beta nucleotide sequences were sequenced per donor among some 420 genotyped donors of the cohort, with roughly 18% of those sequences being non-productive.

To prepare the library, the immunoSEQ multiplex PCR assay was applied. For the multiplex PCR, a mixture combining 60 forward primers for TCR Vbeta segments and 13 reverse primers for TCR Jbeta segments was used. Amplification of the CDR3 region of rearranged TCR beta genes was performed with a multiplex PCR assay on genomic DNA. The Illumina HiSeq System was used to sequence the amplified TCR beta libraries as 87-base-pair reads. As for how the authors treated the data: In a later analysis, tens of millions of unique TCR beta chains were counted across the roughly 670 repertoires, and roughly 10 million of these chains were shared by at least two donors. Raw reads were error-corrected and collapsed into unique sequences by a nearest-neighbor algorithm in which closely related sequences were merged to remove PCR and sequencing errors. V, D and J gene segments were assigned by aligning CDR3 sequences to IMGT reference sequences. For a sequence to be retained, a match of at least six nucleotides to both a V gene segment and a J gene segment was required. Rearrangements were called productive when the CDR3 lacked stop codons and stayed in frame with V and J; all others were non-productive. CDR3 was defined according to IMGT convention as the region running from the second conserved V-encoded cysteine to the conserved J-encoded phenylalanine. The earlier analysis of more than 450 of the donors excluded sequences that lacked an unambiguous match to a single V gene segment. An earlier analysis of 500 to 600 of the donors classified V segments as functional when productive rearrangements were above 56.7% and as segregating when the standard deviation between donors was above 5%. A statistical classification framework was built to diagnose cytomegalovirus status from the catalog of TCR beta chain sequences. In a later analysis, TCR nucleotide sequences were compared against IMGT/GENE-DB human TR gene sequences so that V and J genes could be assigned. Using the TCRdist pipeline, a later analysis assigned CDR3 sequences along with most-parsimonious VDJ recombination scenarios. In a later analysis, every TCR beta chain was defined by the combination of its CDR3 amino acid sequence and its V-gene family, and reads without a unique V-gene family were dropped. A later analysis removed several hundred highly shared, low-generation-probability nucleotide sequences to deal with suspected cross-contamination and a sequencing artifact. In a later analysis, a clonal expansion index for each public chain was calculated from normalized within-repertoire ranks of inferred template counts. Generation probabilities in a later analysis came from a VDJ recombination model fitted to out-of-frame rearrangements, and those results were checked against IGoR. A later analysis scored TCR-TCR, TCR-HLA and TCR-CMV co-occurrence with hypergeometric tests, applying a repertoire-size bias correction to TCR pairs. In a later analysis, false discovery rates were estimated by permuting HLA or CMV assignments 20 times. In a later analysis, co-occurring TCRs were grouped using DBSCAN, and TCRdist sequence similarity was added for clustering within HLA-allele-positive subsets. Co-occurrence clustering excluded repertoires with fewer than 30,000 or more than 120,000 public chains, plus five with anomalous nucleotide sharing. TCRdb re-hosts the immuneACCESS table, in-frame sequences only. Its copies lack some clones; in the studies checked, an unresolved V gene accounts for under half of them, and the cause for the rest is not known. The V and J calls and clone size come from that table; D and trimming were worked out from the DNA. This sample is represented by 100,000 to 150,000 clones; under 75% of them were singletons. The ten largest clones represent around 2.5% of the sample.

The cohort consisted of some 730 healthy bone marrow donors. At the time of sampling, all cohort members were nominally healthy, though unrecorded immune exposures were likely present. The donor was CMV seronegative and belonged to the group of approximately 320 seronegative cohort members. A peripheral blood sample was collected from each donor, and TCR beta sequencing was performed on peripheral blood mononuclear cells. The Qiagen DNeasy Blood Extraction Kit was used to extract genomic DNA from the blood cell samples. General conclusions and limits of the study: When HLA alleles, especially DR and DQ, strongly co-occurred, TCR associations were difficult to assign to individual alleles. A few of the identified cytomegalovirus-associated TCR beta chains were confirmed in vitro to be specific for cytomegalovirus antigens. The earlier analysis of 450 to 700 of the donors excluded roughly 17 rarely observed V segments, including chromosome 9 orphons, because counts were too low. Compared with the roughly 700-donor mean, donors in an Asian-associated ancestry cluster had fewer N-insertions in productive TCRs, according to a later genetic analysis. In the study, 150 to 200 TCR beta chains were listed as associated with cytomegalovirus. Several of the top co-occurrence clusters appeared to be linked to parvovirus B19, influenza, CMV and Epstein-Barr virus, according to a later analysis. Only TCR beta chains were sequenced in this cohort, and the absence of alpha or paired-chain data limited detectable features. CMV serostatus was the only immune exposure information available for the cohort. Because HLA typing was unavailable for some donors at each locus, only the typed subset was used in association tests. Most TCR sequences were seen in very few donors, while some public TCRs were found in many individuals. Specific HLA alleles were associated with roughly 16,000 TCR beta sequences at a false discovery rate of 0.05 in a later analysis. In a later analysis, the rate of TCR association differed among HLA loci, with DRB1 alleles having the most associated TCRs and HLA-C alleles having the fewest. The presence/absence analyses assumed that sequencing depth was roughly uniform across donors, and that assumption may not be true. In a later analysis, most CMV-associated TCR beta chains were found to appear HLA-restricted, with HLA associations seemingly driven largely by CMV exposure. Some IMGT-functional V segments, including TRBV6-2 and TRBV6-3, could not be distinguished by the 87-base-pair reads and were therefore excluded. A further reported finding was that TCR beta sequences accurately predicted the HLA-A and HLA-B alleles for most subjects in the first cohort. The authors suggested that the approach could potentially be generalized to other disease states and immunological phenotypes. The sequencing pipeline was judged likely to have produced a cluster of highly shared sequence variants as a technical artifact. The classifier was reported to diagnose cytomegalovirus status with high specificity and sensitivity in both the original cohort and the validation cohort. In a later analysis, HLA-associated TCR beta chains were found to be more clonally expanded and to have lower generation probabilities than equally common non-associated chains. An association between a missense DCLRE1C variant and V-gene and J-gene trimming of TCR beta chains was found in a later genetic analysis and replicated in an independent cohort. Correlated functional status among segregating V segments might be attributable to linkage disequilibrium, but an unknown experimental factor could not be ruled out. In an earlier analysis of around 500 of the donors, most TCR beta V segments appeared in productive rearrangements about 90% or about 30% of the time, broadly matching IMGT annotations.

From cysteine to phenylalanine, the CDR3 is 15 amino acids long. Only the CDR3 region is kept as DNA, spanning 45 bases read in frame from base 1. V is pared back by 5 bases and J by 0 bases, with 13 bases lying between the germline termini. The CDR1 and CDR2 encoded by the germline V gene are MDHEN and SYDVKM. Remarks on this clone: No cognate antigen has been identified for it. Base quality data are lacking; no much larger clone is found one base away.

The chain employs TRBV28 and TRBJ1-1, and perhaps TRBD1 as D gene, on 6 matching bases. The source of this sequence is a woman between 40 and 55 years old in good health and CMV-seronegative. Sequencing was carried out using PBMCs. The nucleotides are TGTGCCAGCAGTCGGACAGACTTAATGAACACTGAAGCTTTCTTT. Its protein product is CASSRTDLMNTEAFF.